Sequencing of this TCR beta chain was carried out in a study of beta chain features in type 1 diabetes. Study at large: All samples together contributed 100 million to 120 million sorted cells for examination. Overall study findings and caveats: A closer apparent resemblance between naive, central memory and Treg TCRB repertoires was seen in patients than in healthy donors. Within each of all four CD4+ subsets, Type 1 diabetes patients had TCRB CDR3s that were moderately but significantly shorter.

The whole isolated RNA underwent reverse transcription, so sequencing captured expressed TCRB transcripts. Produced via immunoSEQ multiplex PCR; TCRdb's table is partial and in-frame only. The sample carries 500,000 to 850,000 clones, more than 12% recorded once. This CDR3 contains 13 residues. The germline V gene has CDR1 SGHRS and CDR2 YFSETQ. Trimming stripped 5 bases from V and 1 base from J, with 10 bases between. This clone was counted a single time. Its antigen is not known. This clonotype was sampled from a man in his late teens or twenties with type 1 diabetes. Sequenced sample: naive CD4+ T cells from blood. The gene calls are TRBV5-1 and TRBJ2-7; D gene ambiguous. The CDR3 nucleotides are TGCGCCAGCAGTCACCCGGGTTCCTACGAGCAGTACTTC. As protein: CASSHPGSYEQYF.